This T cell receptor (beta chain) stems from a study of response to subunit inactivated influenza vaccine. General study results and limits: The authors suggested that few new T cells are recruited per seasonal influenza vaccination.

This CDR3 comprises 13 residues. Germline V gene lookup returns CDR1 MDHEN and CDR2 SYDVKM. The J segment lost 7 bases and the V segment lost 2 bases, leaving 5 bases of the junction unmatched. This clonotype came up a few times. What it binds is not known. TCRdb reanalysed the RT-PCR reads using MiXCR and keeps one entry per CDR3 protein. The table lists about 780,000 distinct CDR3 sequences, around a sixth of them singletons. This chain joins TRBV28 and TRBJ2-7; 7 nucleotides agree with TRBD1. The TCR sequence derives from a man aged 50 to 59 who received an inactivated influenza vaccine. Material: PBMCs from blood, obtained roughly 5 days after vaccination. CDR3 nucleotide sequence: TGTGCCAGCAGTTTAACTGGGACAGTTGAGCAGTACTTC. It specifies CASSLTGTVEQYF.